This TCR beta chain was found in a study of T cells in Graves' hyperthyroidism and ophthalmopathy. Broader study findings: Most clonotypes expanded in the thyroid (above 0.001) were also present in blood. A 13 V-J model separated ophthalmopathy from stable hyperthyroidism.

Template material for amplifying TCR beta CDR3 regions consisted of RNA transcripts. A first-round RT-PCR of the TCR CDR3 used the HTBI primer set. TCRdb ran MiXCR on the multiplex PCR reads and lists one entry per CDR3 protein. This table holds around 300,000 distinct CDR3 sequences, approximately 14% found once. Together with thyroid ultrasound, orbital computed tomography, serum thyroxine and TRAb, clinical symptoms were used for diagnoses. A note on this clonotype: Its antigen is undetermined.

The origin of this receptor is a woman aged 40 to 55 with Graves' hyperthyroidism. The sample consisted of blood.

CDR3 nucleotide sequence: TGTGCCAGCTCACCACCTTCGACGTCAGATACGCAGTATTTT. It is translated as CASSPPSTSDTQYF. J is TRBJ2-3 and V is TRBV18; D is ambiguous. The CDR3 sequence is 14 residues long. Trimming removed 0 bases at V and 4 bases at J, with 8 bases between. Germline CDR1 reads KGHSH; CDR2 reads LQKENI.